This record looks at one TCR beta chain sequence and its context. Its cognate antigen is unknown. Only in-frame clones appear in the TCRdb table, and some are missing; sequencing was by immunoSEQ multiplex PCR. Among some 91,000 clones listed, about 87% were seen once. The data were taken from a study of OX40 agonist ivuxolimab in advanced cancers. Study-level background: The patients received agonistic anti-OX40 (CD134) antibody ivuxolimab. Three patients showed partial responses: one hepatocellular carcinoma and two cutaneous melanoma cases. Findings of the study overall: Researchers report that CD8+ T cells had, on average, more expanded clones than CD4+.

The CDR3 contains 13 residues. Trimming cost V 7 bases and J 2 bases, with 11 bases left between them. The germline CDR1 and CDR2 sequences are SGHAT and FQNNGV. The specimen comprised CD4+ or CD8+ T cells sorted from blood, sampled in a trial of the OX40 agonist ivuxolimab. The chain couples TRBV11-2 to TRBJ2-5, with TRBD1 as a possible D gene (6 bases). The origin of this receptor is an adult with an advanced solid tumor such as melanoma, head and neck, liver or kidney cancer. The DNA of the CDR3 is TGTGCCAGCACGCAGGGGTGGCAAGAGACCCAGTACTTC. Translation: CASTQGWQETQYF.